Listed below are T cell receptor beta chains from one sample, sequenced in a study of blood T cell repertoires in COVID-19. Produced via immunoSEQ multiplex PCR; TCRdb's table is partial and in-frame only. This table has under 250,000 clones, 82% appearing once. Sequenced sample: peripheral blood. The receptors come from a woman in her 70s with acute or convalescent COVID-19. Each CDR3 is given with its conserved first and last residue. The D gene is left open where the match is weak. Size tells how often a clone was seen (once, few, many) or the class of an expanded clone, and some rows leave it out.

j_call	d_call	clone_size	v_call	cdr3_aa	cdr3_nt
TRBJ2-7	-	-	TRBV4-3	CASSQDTREGGEQYF	TGCGCCAGCAGCCAAGACACCAGGGAGGGGGGCGAGCAGTACTTC
TRBJ2-4	TRBD2	-	TRBV18	CASSLQRGPNIQYF	TGTGCCAGCTCACTTCAGCGGGGGCCGAACATTCAGTACTTC
TRBJ2-7	TRBD2	-	TRBV10-3	CAISDLVGGSSYEQYF	TGTGCCATCAGTGATCTGGTCGGGGGGAGCTCCTACGAGCAGTACTTC
TRBJ2-1	TRBD1	-	TRBV24-1	CASHLGDRGYNEQFF	TGTGCCAGCCACCTCGGGGACAGGGGGTACAATGAGCAGTTCTTC
TRBJ2-1	TRBD2	-	TRBV5-1	CASSFGLAGAFYNEQFF	TGCGCCAGCAGCTTTGGACTAGCGGGGGCTTTCTACAATGAGCAGTTCTTC
TRBJ1-1	TRBD1	-	TRBV10-3	CAISEWDRGPEAFF	TGTGCCATCAGTGAGTGGGACAGGGGGCCTGAAGCTTTCTTT
TRBJ1-5	-	few	TRBV19	CASSTSWGGNQPQHF	TGTGCCAGTAGTACCTCGTGGGGGGGAAATCAGCCCCAGCATTTT
TRBJ2-7	-	-	TRBV4-3	CASSQDLQGAYEQYF	TGCGCCAGCAGCCAAGATTTACAGGGCGCTTACGAGCAGTACTTC
TRBJ1-1	-	-	TRBV14	CASSQDTTGTEAFF	TGTGCCAGCAGCCAAGATACTACGGGCACTGAAGCTTTCTTT
TRBJ1-2	-	-	TRBV7-8	CASSSRRYNGYTF	TGTGCCAGCAGCTCGCGGCGGTATAATGGCTACACCTTC
TRBJ2-2	TRBD2	-	TRBV7-2	CASSVTTSGGQYRTGELFF	TGTGCCAGCAGCGTAACAACTAGCGGGGGTCAATATAGGACCGGGGAGCTGTTTTTT
TRBJ1-3	TRBD1	-	TRBV2	CASSEAPPDRFSGNTIYF	TGTGCCAGCAGTGAAGCGCCACCGGACAGGTTCTCTGGAAACACCATATATTTT
TRBJ2-1	TRBD2	few	TRBV4-3	CASSQDVAGGRNEQFF	TGCGCCAGCAGCCAAGACGTAGCGGGGGGGCGGAATGAGCAGTTCTTC
TRBJ1-2	-	-	TRBV6-4	CARRSVAKSYGYTF	TGTGCCAGGCGGTCCGTTGCTAAATCCTATGGCTACACCTTC
TRBJ2-5	TRBD2	-	TRBV5-8	CASSPTSGLVLETQYF	TGTGCCAGCAGCCCCACGTCCGGACTAGTCCTGGAGACCCAGTACTTC
TRBJ2-7	-	-	TRBV7-2	CASSLDMSYEQYF	TGTGCCAGCAGCCTGGACATGTCCTACGAGCAGTACTTC
TRBJ2-5	TRBD2	-	TRBV25-1	CASSELAGEGTQYF	TGTGCCAGCAGTGAATTGGCCGGGGAGGGGACCCAGTACTTC
TRBJ2-7	TRBD1	-	TRBV18	CASSPFGQETYEQYF	TGTGCCAGCTCACCCTTTGGACAGGAGACCTACGAGCAGTACTTC
TRBJ1-2	TRBD1	-	TRBV19	CASSIVQGADGYGYTF	TGTGCCAGTAGTATAGTACAGGGGGCGGACGGCTATGGCTACACCTTC
TRBJ1-6	TRBD1	-	TRBV19	CASSPDRGRKWDNSPLHF	TGTGCCAGTAGTCCTGACAGGGGGAGGAAGTGGGATAATTCACCCCTCCACTTT
TRBJ2-5	-	-	TRBV7-9	CASSSSETQYF	TGTGCCAGCAGCTCCAGTGAGACCCAGTACTTC
TRBJ1-4	TRBD1	-	TRBV4-2	CASSQDTGGTNEKLFF	TGTGCCAGCAGCCAAGATACAGGGGGCACTAATGAAAAACTGTTTTTT
TRBJ2-3	TRBD2	-	TRBV4-3	CASSLTIGAGATDTQYF	TGCGCCAGCAGTCTGACGATTGGAGCGGGGGCCACAGATACGCAGTATTTT
TRBJ2-7	TRBD2	few	TRBV6-2/TRBV6-3	CASSPRGGGPQYF	TGTGCCAGCAGTCCCCGCGGGGGGGGCCCGCAGTACTTC
TRBJ1-2	-	-	TRBV7-8	CASSPRADGYTF	TGTGCCAGCAGCCCCCGTGCGGATGGCTACACCTTC
TRBJ2-1	TRBD2	-	TRBV14	CASTAGTSGGARNEQFF	TGTGCCAGCACCGCCGGGACTAGCGGGGGGGCTCGTAATGAGCAGTTCTTC
TRBJ2-4	-	once	TRBV7-2	CASSLGPPGNIQYF	TGTGCCAGCAGCTTAGGCCCCCCGGGAAACATTCAGTACTTC
TRBJ2-5	-	-	TRBV2	CASSLPETQYF	TGTGCCAGCAGTCTTCCAGAGACCCAGTACTTC
TRBJ1-1	-	-	TRBV30	CAWSVFGDTEAFF	TGTGCCTGGAGTGTCTTCGGGGACACTGAAGCTTTCTTT
TRBJ1-5	TRBD1	-	TRBV20-1	CSASGTGGQPQHF	TGCAGTGCTAGTGGGACAGGGGGACAGCCCCAGCATTTT
TRBJ1-2	TRBD1	-	TRBV10-1	CASSEFIQGAEGYTF	TGCGCCAGCAGTGAGTTTATACAGGGGGCAGAAGGCTACACCTTC
TRBJ1-2	TRBD1	-	TRBV2	CASSEDRTANYGYTF	TGTGCCAGCAGTGAGGACAGGACAGCTAACTATGGCTACACCTTC
TRBJ1-4	TRBD1	-	TRBV27	CASSLTGVFEKLFF	TGTGCCAGCAGTTTGACAGGGGTTTTTGAAAAACTGTTTTTT
TRBJ1-1	-	-	TRBV3-1/TRBV3-2	CASSTTGDTEAFF	TGTGCCAGCAGCACCACCGGGGACACTGAAGCTTTCTTT
TRBJ1-3	TRBD1	-	TRBV5-4	CASSSRDRGTGNTIYF	TGTGCCAGCAGCTCCCGGGACAGGGGCACTGGAAACACCATATATTTT
TRBJ1-2	-	-	TRBV6-5	CASSFGQTYGYTF	TGTGCCAGCAGTTTTGGACAGACCTATGGCTACACCTTC
TRBJ1-1	-	-	TRBV11-2	CASSLTGFETSEAFF	TGTGCCAGCAGCCTCACAGGCTTTGAGACTTCTGAAGCTTTCTTT